The T cell receptor (beta chain) under discussion was sequenced for a study of neoadjuvant anti-PD-1 for oral cavity cancer. For the study at large: Non-progressing patients received a fourth nivolumab dose near day 43, then surgery on days 50-56.

In germline, CDR1 is SGHTA, CDR2 FQGNSA. The CDR3 runs 14 residues. V lost 1 base and J lost 4, with 8 bases in between. Using immunoSEQ multiplex PCR, the repertoire was profiled, and TCRdb retains in-frame clones only, with some absent. The sample yields over 30,000 clones, just under 80% seen once. This sample's time point: after neoadjuvant nivolumab, at surgical resection. The clonotype originates from a person aged 35-79 years with oral cavity squamous cell carcinoma. The specimen was PBMCs, collected after nivolumab (anti-PD-1) treatment. The chain combines TRBV7-2 with TRBJ1-3; maybe TRBD1 (6 bases). The DNA for the CDR3 is TGTGCCAGCAGCTTAGGGGGGGCGGGAAACACCATATATTTT. It specifies CASSLGGAGNTIYF.